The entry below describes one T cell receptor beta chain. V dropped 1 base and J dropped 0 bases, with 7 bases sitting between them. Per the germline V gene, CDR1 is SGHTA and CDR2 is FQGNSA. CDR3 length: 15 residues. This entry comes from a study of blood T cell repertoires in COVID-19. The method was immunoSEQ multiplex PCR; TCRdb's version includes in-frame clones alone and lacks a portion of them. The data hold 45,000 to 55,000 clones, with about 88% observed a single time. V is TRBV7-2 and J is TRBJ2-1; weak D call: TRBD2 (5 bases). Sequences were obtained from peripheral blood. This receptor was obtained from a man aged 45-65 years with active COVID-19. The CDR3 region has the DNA TGTGCCAGCAGCTTAGTCACTAGCTCCTACAATGAGCAGTTCTTC. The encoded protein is CASSLVTSSYNEQFF.